This T cell receptor (beta chain) was sequenced during a study of T-cell memory formation after mild COVID-19. In the study overall: Clusters were largely donor specific.

One entry per CDR3 protein results from TCRdb running MiXCR on the 5' RACE reads. This table holds 400,000 to 500,000 distinct CDR3 sequences, 24% found once. Unmatched junction bases numbered 9, after V lost 4 bases and J lost 10 bases. The CDR3 contains 14 residues. Germline lookup yields CDR1 SGHTA and CDR2 FQGNSA. V is TRBV7-2 and J is TRBJ2-1; TRBD2 matches 8 bases. The TCR comes from an adult woman who had mild COVID-19 (a few samples of this study predate the infection). Cell type and time point are not known. Sequenced: PBMCs or a T cell subset sorted from them (not recorded which). CDR3 sequence: CASSSAGKRGEQFF. The CDR3 DNA is TGTGCCAGCAGCTCCGCGGGGAAGCGGGGGGAGCAGTTCTTC.